This T cell receptor beta chain comes out of a study of blood T cell repertoires in COVID-19. TCRdb's copy holds only in-frame clones and misses some; the assay was immunoSEQ multiplex PCR. The sample records about 140,000 clones, around 83% being singletons. Germline-derived CDR1 and CDR2 are SGHRS and YFSETQ. Trimming shortened V by 0 bases and J by 0 bases, and 10 bases separated the two germline ends. The CDR3 runs 17 residues. This clone was seen a handful of times. The chain combines TRBV5-1 with TRBJ1-6; D is undetermined. Sequenced input: peripheral blood. This receptor was taken from a woman aged 80 or over with acute or convalescent COVID-19. This CDR3 is CASSLDFRSSYNSPLHF. CDR3 nucleotide sequence: TGCGCCAGCAGCTTGGATTTCCGGAGCTCCTATAATTCACCCCTCCACTTT.